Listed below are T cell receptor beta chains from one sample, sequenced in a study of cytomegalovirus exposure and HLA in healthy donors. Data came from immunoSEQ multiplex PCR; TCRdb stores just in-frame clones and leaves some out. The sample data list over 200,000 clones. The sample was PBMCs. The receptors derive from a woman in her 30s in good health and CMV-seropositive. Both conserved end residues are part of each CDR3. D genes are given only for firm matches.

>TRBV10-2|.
CASSDPEDTEAFF
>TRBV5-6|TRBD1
CASSSRGQGYTF
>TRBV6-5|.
CASKFGREGTQYF
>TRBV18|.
CASSLSTGDPEAFF
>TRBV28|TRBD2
CASSPLSGRANYEQYF
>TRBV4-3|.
CASSQERGQGFETQYF
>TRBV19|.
CASSLQAGSVLYEQYF
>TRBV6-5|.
CASSYDSLGGITF
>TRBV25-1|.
CASSEQGVLETQYF
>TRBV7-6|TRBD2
CASSLGPPSGGANEQFF
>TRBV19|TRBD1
CASSTIGQGLNTEAFF
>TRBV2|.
CASRREDYEQYF
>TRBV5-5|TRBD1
CASSWGQPLDEQYF
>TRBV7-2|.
CASSFGTEETQYF
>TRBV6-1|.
CASSAGILTEAFF
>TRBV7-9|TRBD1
CASSSRDRAVDEQFF
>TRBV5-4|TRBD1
CASSSTGGGGYTF
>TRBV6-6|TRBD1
CASTKQGEGNTIYF
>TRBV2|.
CASSYVLATTGELFF
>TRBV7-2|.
CASSLTGNQPQHF
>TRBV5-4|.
CASSWGTGNSYEQYF
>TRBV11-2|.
CASSLERVLDF
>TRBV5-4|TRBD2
CASSLVFSGRAYGETQYF
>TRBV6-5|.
CASSYTPGAAYGYTF
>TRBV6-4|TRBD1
CASRPTTGETEAFF
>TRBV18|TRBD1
CASSPQVIRGKAEAFF
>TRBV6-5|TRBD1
CASSYSVTGSNEQYF
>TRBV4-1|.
CASSQEEVSTSSYNEQFF
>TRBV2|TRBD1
CASTGGAGGKLFF
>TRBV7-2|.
CASSKESQETQYF
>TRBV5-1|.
CASSLAGGLAGANVLTF
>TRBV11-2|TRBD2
CASSLGTSGSYEQYF
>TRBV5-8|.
CASSTWGEGGELFF
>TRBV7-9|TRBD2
CASSSGLAGGPWNEQFF
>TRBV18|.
CASSPPAGGDEQYF
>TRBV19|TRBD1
CASSIGDSLNEKLFF
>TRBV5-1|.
CASSEDSSYNEQFF
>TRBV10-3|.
CAISGSRGSSYEQYF
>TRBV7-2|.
CASSTQPGLGDEQFF
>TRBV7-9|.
CASSFGPEPANEKLFF
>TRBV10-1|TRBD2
CASSERIAGSYEQYF